This T cell receptor (beta chain) was sequenced for a study of blood T cell repertoires in COVID-19. Study overall: Specimens from acute and convalescent COVID-19 originated in the United States, Italy and Spain.

Sequencing used immunoSEQ multiplex PCR; TCRdb keeps in-frame clones, though not all of them. The repertoire has some 80,000 clones, approximately 90% of them found once; the top ten carry under 25%. The receptor comes from a human donor in a cohort sampled during active COVID-19. Material for sequencing was peripheral blood.

In nucleotides, the CDR3 is TGTGCCAGCACCTTGGACAGGGCGTTGGAGACCCAGTACTTC. Protein product: CASTLDRALETQYF. This chain joins TRBV7-9 and TRBJ2-5; 8 nucleotides match TRBD1. Germline V gene data show CDR1 as SEHNR and CDR2 as FQNEAQ (reference sequence). Unmatched junction bases numbered 9, after V lost 7 bases and J lost 5 bases. CDR3 size: 14 residues.